The next 29 T cell receptor beta chains were all read from a single sample in a study of blood T cell repertoires in COVID-19. This table comes from immunoSEQ multiplex PCR, and its TCRdb copy is limited to in-frame clones, with some not included. The table lists about 260,000 clones, roughly four fifths of them singletons. Sequenced input: peripheral blood. The receptors were sampled from a woman between 50 and 59 years old who had recovered from COVID-19.

The chain is built from TRBV27 and TRBJ2-7; 8 positions match TRBD1. The J segment lost 7 bases and the V segment lost 6 bases, leaving 8 bases of the junction unmatched. The CDR3 has 13 amino acids. Looked up from germline, CDR1 is MNHEY and CDR2 is SMNVEV (reference sequence). The CDR3 spells CASRPGQAREQYF. DNA of the CDR3: TGTGCCAGCAGACCGGGACAGGCACGGGAGCAGTACTTC.

V is TRBV27 and J is TRBJ2-7; D is possibly TRBD2 (6 bases). Germline CDR1 is MNHEY and CDR2 is SMNVEV (reference sequence). V was clipped by 0 bases and J by 5 bases, with 17 bases between them. This CDR3 contains 16 residues. The DNA of the CDR3 is TGTGCCAGCAGTTTATCGTCGCGGGGTCGCTGGAACGAGCAGTACTTC. This sequence encodes CASSLSSRGRWNEQYF.

The chain joins TRBV15 to TRBJ2-5; D perhaps matches TRBD2 (5 bases). The V end lost 6 bases, the J end lost 2 bases, and 16 bases lay between the germline ends. The CDR3 runs 15 residues. Germline-derived CDR1 and CDR2 are LNHNV and YYDKDF (reference sequence). As DNA, the CDR3 is TGTGCCACCAGGAAGGAAGGGCGGGTTCAAGAGACCCAGTACTTC. Translating gives CATRKEGRVQETQYF.

This clone was counted many times. The chain couples TRBV30 to TRBJ1-6, with 7 bases aligning to TRBD1. Germline V gene data show CDR1 as GTSNPN and CDR2 as SVGIG (reference sequence). This CDR3 region has 12 residues. With V trimmed by 4 bases and J by 7 bases, 1 base remained unmatched. The CDR3 sequence: CAWNRGNSPLHF. The CDR3 region has the DNA TGTGCCTGGAACAGGGGAAATTCACCCCTCCACTTT.

J is TRBJ2-2 and V is TRBV15; 12 nucleotides line up with TRBD1. Germline CDR1 is LNHNV and CDR2 is YYDKDF (reference sequence). After removal of 3 bases from V and 6 bases from J, the junction contained 5 bases not matched to a gene. The CDR3 has 16 amino acids. The CDR3 coding sequence is TGTGCCACCAGCAGCCCCGGGACAGGGGGCGCCGGGGAGCTGTTTTTT. Protein: CATSSPGTGGAGELFF.

The genes are TRBV28 and TRBJ1-5; 7 nucleotides align to TRBD1. The ends lost 3 bases at V and 6 bases at J; junction bases unmatched: 8. Germline CDR1 reads MDHEN; CDR2 reads SYDVKM. This CDR3 has 15 amino acids. This chain's CDR3 is CASSFPRGTGQPQHF. In DNA, the CDR3 is TGTGCCAGCAGTTTCCCCAGGGGGACGGGTCAGCCCCAGCATTTT. Filled out from reference TRBV28 and TRBJ1-5, the complete variable domain reads DVKVTQSSRYLVKRTGEKVFLECVQDMDHENMFWYRQDPGLGLRLIYFSYDVKMKEKGDIPEGYSVSREKKERFSLILESASTNQTSMYLCASSFPRGTGQPQHFGDGTRLSIL.

The V gene is TRBV5-4, the J gene TRBJ2-3; 10 bases fit TRBD2. The V gene's germline CDR1 is SGHNT and CDR2 YYREEE (reference sequence). The CDR3 has 14 residues. Unmatched junction bases numbered 1, after V lost 0 bases and J lost 6 bases. The CDR3 is CASSLGTSGDTQYF. CDR3 sequence (DNA): TGTGCCAGCAGCTTGGGGACTAGCGGCGATACGCAGTATTTT.

This chain uses TRBV5-6 with TRBJ2-2; D unresolved. Germline CDR1 is SGHDT and CDR2 is YYEEEE. This CDR3 spans 14 amino acids. Trimming took off 1 base at V and 6 bases at J, with 10 bases between the two ends. DNA of the CDR3: TGTGCCAGCAGCTTGTTGAGTCAGGCCGGGGAGCTGTTTTTT. It specifies CASSLLSQAGELFF.

This rearrangement joins TRBV28 to TRBJ1-1; a weak D match, TRBD1 (6 bases). V shed 10 bases and J shed 4 bases, with 22 bases lying between them. Germline V gene sequence: CDR1 MDHEN, CDR2 SYDVKM. This CDR3 has 15 amino acids. This CDR3 is CATGVSGGLGTEAFF. The CDR3 DNA reads as TGTGCCACAGGAGTAAGTGGGGGCCTCGGCACTGAAGCTTTCTTT.

This clone was counted only a few times. The J gene is TRBJ2-7, the V gene TRBV2, with a weak D call TRBD2 (5 bases). V was shortened by 10 bases and J by 0 bases, with 13 bases between the two germline ends. The CDR3 loop spans 13 amino acids. CDR1 SNHLY and CDR2 FYNNEI come from the germline V gene. CDR3 DNA sequence: TGTGCCACCGTTCCGGGGAGCTCCTACGAGCAGTACTTC. This codes for CATVPGSSYEQYF.

CDR3 region: CASSALGPRGNSPLHF. The DNA for the CDR3 is TGTGCCAGCAGCGCCCTCGGGCCCAGGGGGAATTCACCCCTCCACTTT. The chain recombines TRBV9 with TRBJ1-6; 7 bases line up with TRBD1. CDR1 is SGDLS and CDR2 is YYNGEE in the germline V gene. The CDR3 extends over 16 amino acids. With 3 bases clipped from V and 7 bases from J, the junction kept 10 bases outside the gene matches.

The chain links TRBV2 to TRBJ2-2; 12 bases are shared with TRBD1. The CDR3 runs to 15 residues. Trimming took 6 bases from V and 9 from J; bases not matched to a gene: 8. Germline CDR1 reads SNHLY; CDR2 reads FYNNEI. CDR3 in amino acids: CASSEGTGGVRELFF. CDR3 DNA sequence: TGTGCCAGCAGCGAGGGGACAGGGGGCGTGAGGGAGCTGTTTTTT.

V usage is TRBV6-5 and J usage is TRBJ2-1; tentatively, D is TRBD2 (5 bases). The V end was cut by 0 bases, the J end by 8 bases, with 8 bases between. The CDR3 covers 13 residues. CDR1 and CDR2 (germline): MNHEY, SVGAGI. CDR3 nucleotides: TGTGCCAGCAGTTACTCGTGGCGGGATGAGCAGTTCTTC. It yields the protein CASSYSWRDEQFF.

V gene TRBV7-3 combines with J gene TRBJ2-2, with D perhaps TRBD2 (5 bases). This CDR3 contains 13 residues. The germline gives CDR1 SGHTA, CDR2 FQGTGA. The V end lost 5 bases, the J end lost 4 bases, and 8 bases lay between the germline ends. The CDR3 nucleotides read TGTGCCAGCAGCCTCACTAGCACCGGGGAGCTGTTTTTT. As protein: CASSLTSTGELFF.

The chain couples TRBV7-9 to TRBJ1-2; a possible D gene is TRBD1 (5 bases). Germline CDR1 reads SEHNR; CDR2 reads FQNEAQ (reference sequence). Trimming stripped 2 bases from V and 4 bases from J, with 8 bases between. The CDR3 length is 13 residues. The CDR3 bases are TGTGCCAGCAGCTTATCCCAGGGCTATGGCTACACCTTC. It is translated as CASSLSQGYGYTF.

The chain carries TRBV28 and TRBJ1-1, with TRBD1 as a possible D gene (6 bases). Trimming shortened V by 5 bases and J by 2 bases, and 12 bases separated the two germline ends. The CDR3 is 14 residues long. Germline CDR1 and CDR2: MDHEN and SYDVKM. CDR3 region: CASSLTGPNTEAFF. DNA for the CDR3: TGTGCCAGCAGTCTTACAGGGCCTAACACTGAAGCTTTCTTT.

This clone was recorded once. The CDR3 coding sequence is TGTGCCAGCCCCCGCCCGGCCGGGGAGACCCAGTACTTC. It yields the protein CASPRPAGETQYF. The chain uses TRBV7-2 and TRBJ2-5; D is ambiguous. Deletions cut 8 bases from V and 5 bases from J, with 15 bases between. The CDR3 runs 13 residues. From germline, CDR1 is SGHTA and CDR2 FQGNSA.

The chain combines TRBV6-4 with TRBJ2-1; 7 bases agree with TRBD2. The germline V gene encodes CDR1 MRHNA and CDR2 SNTAGT. V was pared by 3 bases and J by 6 bases, with 14 bases of the junction left unmatched. CDR3 length equals 17 residues. The DNA of the CDR3 is TGTGCCAGCAGTGAGGTTTCTGGGGGGGGTCCCCTCAATGAGCAGTTCTTC. Protein product: CASSEVSGGGPLNEQFF.

This chain joins TRBV6-2 or TRBV6-3 and TRBJ1-1, with a weak D call TRBD1 (5 bases). This CDR3 is built from 15 residues. Trimming took 5 bases from V and 3 from J, leaving 16 bases between them. Germline CDR1 and CDR2: MNHEY and SVGEGT. The CDR3 DNA follows: TGTGCCAGCAGTCTCTCCGGTCAGGGTTACACTGAAGCTTTCTTT. Residues: CASSLSGQGYTEAFF.

J is TRBJ1-2 and V is TRBV20-1, with D unclear. Between the trimmed V and J ends, which lost 0 bases and 11 bases, there was a span of 10 bases. CDR3 length equals 11 residues. Looked up from germline, CDR1 is DFQATT and CDR2 is SNEGSKA (reference sequence). CDR3 DNA: TGCAGTGCTAGAGATCGAGAGGCGTACACCTTC. Its protein product is CSARDREAYTF.

CDR3 in DNA: TGTGCCAGCAGTTTGATTCCGGGGACCCAGTACTTC. As protein: CASSLIPGTQYF. The J gene is TRBJ2-5, the V gene TRBV28; D gene ambiguous. Trimming cost V 3 bases and J 7 bases, with 9 bases left between them. Looked up from germline, CDR1 is MDHEN and CDR2 is SYDVKM. This CDR3 is 12 amino acids long.

CDR3 region: CASSQIGDYNEQFF. The CDR3 nucleotides read TGCGCCAGCAGCCAAATAGGGGACTACAATGAGCAGTTCTTC. The chain employs TRBV4-3 and TRBJ2-1, with D perhaps matching TRBD1 (5 bases). Germline V gene sequence: CDR1 LGHNA, CDR2 YSLEER. Trimming took 2 bases from V and 3 from J, leaving 8 bases between them. The CDR3 totals 14 residues.

The chain uses TRBV27 and TRBJ1-6; 9 nucleotides align to TRBD1. The germline CDR1 and CDR2 sequences are MNHEY and SMNVEV (reference sequence). J was trimmed by 9 bases and V by 4 bases; bases with no gene match: 7. This CDR3 spans 15 amino acids. The CDR3: CASSSQGQGTSPLHF. DNA of the CDR3: TGTGCCAGCAGTTCCCAAGGACAGGGGACTTCACCCCTCCACTTT.

This rearrangement joins TRBV10-1 to TRBJ2-3; TRBD2 aligns across 9 bases. With 7 bases clipped from V and 1 base from J, the junction kept 0 bases outside the gene matches. Germline assignment: CDR1 WNHNN and CDR2 SYGVQD (reference sequence). The CDR3 totals 13 residues. CDR3 DNA: TGCGCCAGCACTAGCGGGGGCACAGATACGCAGTATTTT. This encodes CASTSGGTDTQYF.

CDR3: CASSYFPTGISSEAFF. The DNA of the CDR3 is TGTGCCAGCAGTTACTTCCCCACAGGGATTTCGTCTGAAGCTTTCTTT. The chain has TRBV6-5 and TRBJ1-1; D perhaps matches TRBD1 (6 bases). Germline CDR1 is MNHEY and CDR2 is SVGAGI. The CDR3 runs 16 residues. Trimming removed 1 base from V and 6 bases from J, with 18 bases in between.

The CDR3, as DNA: TGTGCCAGCAGCTTCGGGACTAGCGGGAGCTTGGGTGAGCAGTTCTTC. This gives the protein CASSFGTSGSLGEQFF. V usage is TRBV11-3 and J usage is TRBJ2-1, with TRBD2 identical over 14 bases. Per germline, CDR1 SGHNT and CDR2 YENEEA. The V segment lost 3 bases and the J segment 9 bases; nucleotides outside the gene matches: 7. This CDR3 has 16 residues.

The V gene is TRBV27, the J gene TRBJ2-1; 10 positions agree with TRBD2. V dropped 5 bases and J dropped 0; count of bases not matched to a gene: 4. The CDR3 is 16 residues long. The germline V gene encodes CDR1 MNHEY and CDR2 SMNVEV (reference sequence). The DNA for the CDR3 is TGTGCCAGCAGTCCTAGCGGGAGTAGCTCCTACAATGAGCAGTTCTTC. This gives the protein CASSPSGSSSYNEQFF.

The J gene is TRBJ1-2, the V gene TRBV5-6; tentatively, D is TRBD1 (5 bases). Germline CDR1 and CDR2: SGHDT and YYEEEE. Between the trimmed V and J ends, which lost 0 bases and 5 bases, there was a span of 11 bases. CDR3 size: 14 residues. In nucleotides, the CDR3 is TGTGCCAGCAGCTTGGGCAGGGCAGGATATGGCTACACCTTC. Its translation is CASSLGRAGYGYTF. The entire variable domain, with the rest obtained from reference TRBV5-6 and TRBJ1-2, is as follows: DAGVTQSPTHLIKTRGQQVTLRCSPKSGHDTVSWYQQALGQGPQFIFQYYEEEERQRGNFPDRFSGHQFPNYSSELNVNALLLGDSALYLCASSLGRAGYGYTFGSGTRLTVV.

The CDR3 sequence: CASSLTESGANVLTF. DNA for the CDR3: TGCGCCAGCAGCTTGACAGAATCCGGGGCCAACGTCCTGACTTTC. This chain connects TRBV5-1 to TRBJ2-6; D unclear. The CDR3 length is 15 residues. V dropped 1 base and J dropped 4 bases, with 9 bases sitting between them. CDR1 and CDR2 from the germline V gene are SGHRS and YFSETQ.